A single sample gave rise to the 5 T cell receptor beta chains below, sequenced in a study of blood T cell repertoires in COVID-19. Profiled with immunoSEQ multiplex PCR; TCRdb holds only in-frame clones, not every one. The data contain more than 200,000 clones, roughly 90% of them singletons. Sequenced: PBMCs or T cells enriched from blood (not recorded which). The origin of the receptors is a woman aged 30 to 39 who had recovered from COVID-19.

The chain employs TRBV4-3 and TRBJ2-7; 7 nucleotides line up with TRBD1. The CDR3 consists of 16 residues. J gave up 1 base and V 1 base, and 7 bases lay outside the gene matches. Germline values: CDR1 LGHNA, CDR2 YSLEER. CDR3 protein: CASSQVGARGSYEQYF. Here the CDR3 DNA reads TGCGCCAGCAGCCAAGTGGGGGCCAGGGGGTCCTACGAGCAGTACTTC.

The chain is built from TRBV4-1 and TRBJ2-7; no firm D call. CDR3 length: 15 amino acids. CDR1 and CDR2 from the germline V gene are MGHRA and YSYEKL. The V and J ends lost 0 bases and 0 bases respectively, with 9 bases between them. Here the CDR3 DNA reads TGCGCCAGCAGCCAAGAAACCTTGAGCTCCTACGAGCAGTACTTC. It codes for CASSQETLSSYEQYF.

This clone was recorded once. This chain joins TRBV18 and TRBJ2-5; a possible D gene is TRBD2 (5 bases). Trimming cost V 0 bases and J 3 bases, with 5 bases left between them. Germline V gene lookup returns CDR1 KGHSH and CDR2 LQKENI. This CDR3 region has 13 residues. The CDR3 sequence: CASSPPGEETQYF. The CDR3 nucleotides are TGTGCCAGCTCACCACCGGGAGAAGAGACCCAGTACTTC.

The chain carries TRBV7-2 and TRBJ2-1; weak D call: TRBD2 (6 bases). V lost 8 bases and J lost 7, with 15 bases in between. Germline V gives CDR1 SGHTA, CDR2 FQGNSA. The CDR3 runs to 13 residues. CDR3: CASEPAGRNEQFF. The DNA for the CDR3 is TGTGCCAGCGAGCCGGCAGGGAGGAATGAGCAGTTCTTC.

The V call is TRBV9, the J call TRBJ2-3; 10 positions match TRBD2. With 3 bases clipped from V and 0 bases from J, the junction kept 10 bases outside the gene matches. The germline gives CDR1 SGDLS, CDR2 YYNGEE. This CDR3 region has 18 residues. DNA of the CDR3: TGTGCCAGCAGCGATGGACTAGCGGTTAGCCTTAGCACAGATACGCAGTATTTT. The encoded protein is CASSDGLAVSLSTDTQYF. Using reference TRBV9 and TRBJ2-3 for the parts outside the CDR3, the full variable domain is DSGVTQTPKHLITATGQRVTLRCSPRSGDLSVYWYQQSLDQGLQFLIQYYNGEERAKGNILERFSAQQFPDLHSELNLSSLELGDSALYFCASSDGLAVSLSTDTQYFGPGTRLTVL.